This is a list of T cell receptor beta chains from one sample in a study of PD-1 blockade in classical Hodgkin lymphoma. This table comes from immunoSEQ multiplex PCR, and its TCRdb copy is limited to in-frame clones, with some not included. Of roughly 96,000 clones listed, 90% to 95% were seen once; the top ten hold about 2%. This sample comprised peripheral blood mononuclear cells (PBMCs), obtained before the fourth cycle of nivolumab. The receptor source for this set is a human donor with classical Hodgkin lymphoma. CDR3s include the opening cysteine and the closing phenylalanine or tryptophan. Fields, in order: CDR3 DNA, CDR3 protein, J gene, clone size, D gene, V gene. A D gene is named only where the DNA matches it firmly. Some rows mark clone size as missing; the rest say once, few, many or name a class of expanded clone.

cdr3_nt: TGTGCCAGCAGGCCGATTAGGGAGCTCTACAATGAGCAGTTCTTC; cdr3_aa: CASRPIRELYNEQFF; j_call: TRBJ2-1; clone_size: .; d_call: .; v_call: TRBV27
cdr3_nt: TGTGCCAGCAGCCCTCGGGTGCGGGGACAGTCCTACAATGAGCAGTTCTTC; cdr3_aa: CASSPRVRGQSYNEQFF; j_call: TRBJ2-1; clone_size: .; d_call: .; v_call: TRBV9
cdr3_nt: TGTGCCAGCAGTTTATCACGGTTAGGAGCCTACGAGCAGTACTTC; cdr3_aa: CASSLSRLGAYEQYF; j_call: TRBJ2-7; clone_size: .; d_call: .; v_call: TRBV27
cdr3_nt: TGTGCCAGCAGCGGGGACAGGGGGCGAAACACAGATACGCAGTATTTT; cdr3_aa: CASSGDRGRNTDTQYF; j_call: TRBJ2-3; clone_size: .; d_call: TRBD1; v_call: TRBV2
cdr3_nt: TGTGCCAGCAGCTTATTAGGCAGGAACACCGGGGAGCTGTTTTTT; cdr3_aa: CASSLLGRNTGELFF; j_call: TRBJ2-2; clone_size: once; d_call: .; v_call: TRBV11-1
cdr3_nt: TGCAGTGCGTCTTTAGGCTACACCTTC; cdr3_aa: CSASLGYTF; j_call: TRBJ1-2; clone_size: .; d_call: .; v_call: TRBV20-1
cdr3_nt: TGTGCCAGCAGTCCGCGAAGGGGCATTCAGTACTTC; cdr3_aa: CASSPRRGIQYF; j_call: TRBJ2-4; clone_size: .; d_call: .; v_call: TRBV27
cdr3_nt: TGTGCCAGCAGTCGAGCCGGGGTTTCCTACAATGAGCAGTTCTTC; cdr3_aa: CASSRAGVSYNEQFF; j_call: TRBJ2-1; clone_size: .; d_call: .; v_call: TRBV6-6
cdr3_nt: TGTGCCAGCTCACTGACCACAGGGGAAGGAGCCAAAAACATTCAGTACTTC; cdr3_aa: CASSLTTGEGAKNIQYF; j_call: TRBJ2-4; clone_size: .; d_call: TRBD1; v_call: TRBV18
cdr3_nt: TGTGCCAGCAGCTTGGGGGGTCCCTACGAGCAGTACTTC; cdr3_aa: CASSLGGPYEQYF; j_call: TRBJ2-7; clone_size: once; d_call: .; v_call: TRBV5-4
cdr3_nt: TGTGCCACGCAAAAGGGAGACAGGGCGGGCAACGAGCAGTACTTC; cdr3_aa: CATQKGDRAGNEQYF; j_call: TRBJ2-7; clone_size: .; d_call: TRBD1; v_call: TRBV6-1
cdr3_nt: TGTGCCAGCAGCTTAGTCGCCGGGACCCCGGCCCACGAGCAGTACTTC; cdr3_aa: CASSLVAGTPAHEQYF; j_call: TRBJ2-7; clone_size: .; d_call: .; v_call: TRBV7-2
cdr3_nt: TGTGCCAGCAGCCTCTTAAGAGGGCCTAGCGACATTGTCCCCAATGAGCAGTTCTTC; cdr3_aa: CASSLLRGPSDIVPNEQFF; j_call: TRBJ2-1; clone_size: .; d_call: .; v_call: TRBV14
cdr3_nt: TGCGCCAGCAGCTTGGGAAATGAAAAACTGTTTTTT; cdr3_aa: CASSLGNEKLFF; j_call: TRBJ1-4; clone_size: .; d_call: .; v_call: TRBV5-1
cdr3_nt: TGTGCCAGCAGTGCCCACGGCGGGACCCAAGAGACCCAGTACTTC; cdr3_aa: CASSAHGGTQETQYF; j_call: TRBJ2-5; clone_size: .; d_call: .; v_call: TRBV28
cdr3_nt: TGTGCCAGCAGCGTATACAGGAACCTTAACACTGAAGCTTTCTTT; cdr3_aa: CASSVYRNLNTEAFF; j_call: TRBJ1-1; clone_size: .; d_call: .; v_call: TRBV11-2